This T cell receptor beta chain is from a study of CD8+ T cells in alopecia areata. Across the study: Patients in the treated group were given tofacitinib by mouth, 5 to 10 mg twice a day.

The treatment was: oral pan-JAK inhibitor, 5-10 mg twice daily. Germline CDR1 and CDR2: SGDLS and YYNGEE. The CDR3 has 15 amino acids. Trimming pared 4 bases from V and 2 bases from J, leaving 16 bases between. The study's findings and limits: Having just one nonresponder leaves the connection between baseline CD8+ expansion and response unresolved. Expanded CD8+ clones among the top 100, and scalp clonality, were significantly decreased by tofacitinib.

It was cDNA, reverse transcribed from extracted RNA, that served as the sequencing template. Produced via immunoSEQ multiplex PCR; TCRdb's table is partial and in-frame only. The data contain 150,000 to 200,000 clones, roughly 60% of them singletons. A word on this clone: Its target is unknown.

J is TRBJ2-7 and V is TRBV9; D might be TRBD2 (7 bases). The sequencing used CD4+ T cells sorted from blood, collected at week 24, from a patient treated with tofacitinib. This clonotype was sampled from a human donor with alopecia areata. This CDR3 reads CASSPKGGATYEQYF. CDR3 nucleotides: TGTGCCAGCAGCCCCAAAGGGGGGGCAACCTACGAGCAGTACTTC.